This TCR beta chain appears in the sequencing data of a study of T cell responses to AZD1222 COVID-19 vaccine. Overall study results and limits: Variant regions that are unmutated are reportedly the target of nearly half of spike-specific TCRs.

A note on this clone: Its target is unknown.

Repertoires were generated with immunoSEQ multiplex PCR, while TCRdb's copy carries only in-frame clones and drops some. The sample includes about 150,000 clones, roughly nine tenths of them seen just once. Trimming stripped 0 bases from V and 5 bases from J, with 5 bases between. Germline lookup yields CDR1 SGHRS and CDR2 YFSETQ. The CDR3 has 12 amino acids. This clonotype was obtained from an adult in good health. The sample was peripheral blood, taken on day 0 of MenACWY control vaccination. This sequence joins TRBV5-1 and TRBJ2-5, with D unclear. CDR3 bases: TGCGCCAGCAGCTTGGCCGGGGAGACCCAGTACTTC. It translates to CASSLAGETQYF.